This T cell receptor (beta chain) comes out of a study of technical replicates of blood from four donors. V shed 4 bases, J shed 4 bases, and the junction held 11 bases outside the gene matches. Germline CDR1 and CDR2: SGHDT and YYEEEE. CDR3 size: 16 residues. Using immunoSEQ multiplex PCR, the repertoire was profiled, and TCRdb retains in-frame clones only, with some absent. The sample has about 85,000 clones, around 94% seen once; the top ten hold approximately 0.24%. The specimen sequenced was T cells isolated from PBMCs. The chain has TRBV5-6 and TRBJ2-7, with TRBD2 matching 10 bases. This receptor was taken from a human donor in good health. CDR3 sequence reads: CASSLDRGLARYEQYF. In DNA, the CDR3 is TGTGCCAGCAGCCTGGACCGGGGACTAGCGAGATACGAGCAGTACTTC.